Below are 6 T cell receptor beta chains sequenced from a single sample in a study of T cell repertoires in ileal Crohn's disease. Profiling relied on immunoSEQ multiplex PCR, and the TCRdb table lists in-frame clones only, not all of them. The data show 6,600 or so clones, with about 74% seen just once and roughly 10% held by the top ten. Time point: proximal margin of the surgical specimen (macroscopically non-inflamed). The sequenced sample consisted of ileal tissue. The receptor set was obtained from an adult with Crohn's disease.

The chain employs TRBV7-9 and TRBJ2-1, with unresolved D. CDR1 and CDR2 (germline): SEHNR, FQNEAQ (reference sequence). This CDR3 is 13 amino acids long. Trimming shortened V by 3 bases and J by 3 bases, and 6 bases separated the two germline ends. CDR3 bases: TGTGCCAGCAGCTTTTCAGACTACAATGAGCAGTTCTTC. This translates into CASSFSDYNEQFF.

V gene TRBV19 combines with J gene TRBJ1-5; no firm D call. Germline-derived CDR1 and CDR2 are LNHDA and SQIVND (reference sequence). Trimming cost V 5 bases and J 7 bases, with 9 bases left between them. This CDR3 is built from 12 residues. CDR3 region: CASSWVGQPQHF. The DNA of the CDR3 is TGTGCCAGTAGTTGGGTGGGACAGCCCCAGCATTTT. Drawing the rest from reference TRBV19 and TRBJ1-5, the complete variable domain is DGGITQSPKYLFRKEGQNVTLSCEQNLNHDAMYWYRQDPGQGLRLIYYSQIVNDFQKGDIAEGYSVSREKKESFPLTVTSAQKNPTAFYLCASSWVGQPQHFGDGTRLSIL.

V is TRBV20-1 and J is TRBJ1-2; D ambiguous. Germline V gene lookup returns CDR1 DFQATT and CDR2 SNEGSKA (reference sequence). This CDR3 is 11 amino acids long. Trimming took 6 bases from V and 5 from J, leaving 10 bases between them. This chain's CDR3 is CSADLGYGYTF. The CDR3 region has the DNA TGCAGTGCGGACTTGGGGTATGGCTACACCTTC.

For the CDR3, the DNA is TGTGCCAGCAGCCGGTGGTATGGCACAGATACGCAGTATTTT. It encodes CASSRWYGTDTQYF. V and J are TRBV7-9 and TRBJ2-3, with unresolved D. Germline CDR1 reads SEHNR; CDR2 reads FQNEAQ (reference sequence). The V and J ends lost 5 bases and 1 base respectively, with 10 bases between them. This CDR3 comprises 14 residues.

The chain has TRBV19 and TRBJ2-3; D may match TRBD1 or TRBD2 (5 bases each). Between the trimmed V and J ends, which lost 2 bases and 4 bases, there was a span of 16 bases. The CDR3 sequence is 16 residues long. Germline CDR1 and CDR2: LNHDA and SQIVND (reference sequence). The DNA of the CDR3 is TGTGCCAGTAGTATACGGGTCGGGACGCCCCCAGATACGCAGTATTTT. This translates into CASSIRVGTPPDTQYF.

This chain uses TRBV30 with TRBJ1-4; no clear D. Trimming took off 0 bases at V and 7 bases at J, with 15 bases between the two ends. The germline gives CDR1 GTSNPN, CDR2 SVGIG (reference sequence). This CDR3 comprises 15 residues. As DNA, the CDR3 is TGTGCCTGGAGTGTAGACGGTGGGAGTAGTGAAAAACTGTTTTTT. Translating it yields CAWSVDGGSSEKLFF.